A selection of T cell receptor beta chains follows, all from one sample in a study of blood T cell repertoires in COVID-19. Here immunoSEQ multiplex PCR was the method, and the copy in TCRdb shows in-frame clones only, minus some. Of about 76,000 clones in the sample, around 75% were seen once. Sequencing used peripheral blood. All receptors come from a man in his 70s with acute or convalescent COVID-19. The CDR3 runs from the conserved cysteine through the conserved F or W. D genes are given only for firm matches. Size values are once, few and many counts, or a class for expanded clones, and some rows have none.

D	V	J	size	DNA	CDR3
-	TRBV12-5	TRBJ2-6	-	TGTGCTAGTGGTCTCCTCGGCGGCACTGGGGCCAACGTCCTGACTTTC	CASGLLGGTGANVLTF
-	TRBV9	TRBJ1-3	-	TGTGCCAGCAGCGTAGGTTTAGTCCATGGAAACACCATATATTTT	CASSVGLVHGNTIYF
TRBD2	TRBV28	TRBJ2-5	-	TGTGCCAGCAGTTTCGCTAGCGGGAGGGCCGAACTCCAAGAGACCCAGTACTTC	CASSFASGRAELQETQYF
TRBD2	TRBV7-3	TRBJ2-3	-	TGTGCCAGCAGCCCCCTAGCGGGAGGGATCACAGATACGCAGTATTTT	CASSPLAGGITDTQYF
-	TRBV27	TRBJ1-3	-	TGTGCCAGCAGTTCCCCGGGGGCTGGAAACACCATATATTTT	CASSSPGAGNTIYF
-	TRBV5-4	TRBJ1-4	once	TGTGCCAGCAGCTTGGAGGGGGGGCTCGGGGAAAAACTGTTTTTT	CASSLEGGLGEKLFF
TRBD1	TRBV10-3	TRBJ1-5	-	TGTGCCATCAGTGAGGGACAGGGGAACGTTGGCAATCAGCCCCAGCATTTT	CAISEGQGNVGNQPQHF
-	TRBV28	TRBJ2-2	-	TGTGCCAGCAGTTTCCCTCACGTCAAGGGGGTCGACACCGGGGAGCTGTTTTTT	CASSFPHVKGVDTGELFF
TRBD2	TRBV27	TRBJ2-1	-	TGTGCCAGCAGTGAGGCTTTGGCTAGCGGGAGAGGGGGGTACAATGAGCAGTTCTTC	CASSEALASGRGGYNEQFF
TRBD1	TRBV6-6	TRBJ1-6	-	TGTGCCAGCAGCCGAGTCAGGACAGGGGACCCTAATTCACCCCTCCACTTT	CASSRVRTGDPNSPLHF